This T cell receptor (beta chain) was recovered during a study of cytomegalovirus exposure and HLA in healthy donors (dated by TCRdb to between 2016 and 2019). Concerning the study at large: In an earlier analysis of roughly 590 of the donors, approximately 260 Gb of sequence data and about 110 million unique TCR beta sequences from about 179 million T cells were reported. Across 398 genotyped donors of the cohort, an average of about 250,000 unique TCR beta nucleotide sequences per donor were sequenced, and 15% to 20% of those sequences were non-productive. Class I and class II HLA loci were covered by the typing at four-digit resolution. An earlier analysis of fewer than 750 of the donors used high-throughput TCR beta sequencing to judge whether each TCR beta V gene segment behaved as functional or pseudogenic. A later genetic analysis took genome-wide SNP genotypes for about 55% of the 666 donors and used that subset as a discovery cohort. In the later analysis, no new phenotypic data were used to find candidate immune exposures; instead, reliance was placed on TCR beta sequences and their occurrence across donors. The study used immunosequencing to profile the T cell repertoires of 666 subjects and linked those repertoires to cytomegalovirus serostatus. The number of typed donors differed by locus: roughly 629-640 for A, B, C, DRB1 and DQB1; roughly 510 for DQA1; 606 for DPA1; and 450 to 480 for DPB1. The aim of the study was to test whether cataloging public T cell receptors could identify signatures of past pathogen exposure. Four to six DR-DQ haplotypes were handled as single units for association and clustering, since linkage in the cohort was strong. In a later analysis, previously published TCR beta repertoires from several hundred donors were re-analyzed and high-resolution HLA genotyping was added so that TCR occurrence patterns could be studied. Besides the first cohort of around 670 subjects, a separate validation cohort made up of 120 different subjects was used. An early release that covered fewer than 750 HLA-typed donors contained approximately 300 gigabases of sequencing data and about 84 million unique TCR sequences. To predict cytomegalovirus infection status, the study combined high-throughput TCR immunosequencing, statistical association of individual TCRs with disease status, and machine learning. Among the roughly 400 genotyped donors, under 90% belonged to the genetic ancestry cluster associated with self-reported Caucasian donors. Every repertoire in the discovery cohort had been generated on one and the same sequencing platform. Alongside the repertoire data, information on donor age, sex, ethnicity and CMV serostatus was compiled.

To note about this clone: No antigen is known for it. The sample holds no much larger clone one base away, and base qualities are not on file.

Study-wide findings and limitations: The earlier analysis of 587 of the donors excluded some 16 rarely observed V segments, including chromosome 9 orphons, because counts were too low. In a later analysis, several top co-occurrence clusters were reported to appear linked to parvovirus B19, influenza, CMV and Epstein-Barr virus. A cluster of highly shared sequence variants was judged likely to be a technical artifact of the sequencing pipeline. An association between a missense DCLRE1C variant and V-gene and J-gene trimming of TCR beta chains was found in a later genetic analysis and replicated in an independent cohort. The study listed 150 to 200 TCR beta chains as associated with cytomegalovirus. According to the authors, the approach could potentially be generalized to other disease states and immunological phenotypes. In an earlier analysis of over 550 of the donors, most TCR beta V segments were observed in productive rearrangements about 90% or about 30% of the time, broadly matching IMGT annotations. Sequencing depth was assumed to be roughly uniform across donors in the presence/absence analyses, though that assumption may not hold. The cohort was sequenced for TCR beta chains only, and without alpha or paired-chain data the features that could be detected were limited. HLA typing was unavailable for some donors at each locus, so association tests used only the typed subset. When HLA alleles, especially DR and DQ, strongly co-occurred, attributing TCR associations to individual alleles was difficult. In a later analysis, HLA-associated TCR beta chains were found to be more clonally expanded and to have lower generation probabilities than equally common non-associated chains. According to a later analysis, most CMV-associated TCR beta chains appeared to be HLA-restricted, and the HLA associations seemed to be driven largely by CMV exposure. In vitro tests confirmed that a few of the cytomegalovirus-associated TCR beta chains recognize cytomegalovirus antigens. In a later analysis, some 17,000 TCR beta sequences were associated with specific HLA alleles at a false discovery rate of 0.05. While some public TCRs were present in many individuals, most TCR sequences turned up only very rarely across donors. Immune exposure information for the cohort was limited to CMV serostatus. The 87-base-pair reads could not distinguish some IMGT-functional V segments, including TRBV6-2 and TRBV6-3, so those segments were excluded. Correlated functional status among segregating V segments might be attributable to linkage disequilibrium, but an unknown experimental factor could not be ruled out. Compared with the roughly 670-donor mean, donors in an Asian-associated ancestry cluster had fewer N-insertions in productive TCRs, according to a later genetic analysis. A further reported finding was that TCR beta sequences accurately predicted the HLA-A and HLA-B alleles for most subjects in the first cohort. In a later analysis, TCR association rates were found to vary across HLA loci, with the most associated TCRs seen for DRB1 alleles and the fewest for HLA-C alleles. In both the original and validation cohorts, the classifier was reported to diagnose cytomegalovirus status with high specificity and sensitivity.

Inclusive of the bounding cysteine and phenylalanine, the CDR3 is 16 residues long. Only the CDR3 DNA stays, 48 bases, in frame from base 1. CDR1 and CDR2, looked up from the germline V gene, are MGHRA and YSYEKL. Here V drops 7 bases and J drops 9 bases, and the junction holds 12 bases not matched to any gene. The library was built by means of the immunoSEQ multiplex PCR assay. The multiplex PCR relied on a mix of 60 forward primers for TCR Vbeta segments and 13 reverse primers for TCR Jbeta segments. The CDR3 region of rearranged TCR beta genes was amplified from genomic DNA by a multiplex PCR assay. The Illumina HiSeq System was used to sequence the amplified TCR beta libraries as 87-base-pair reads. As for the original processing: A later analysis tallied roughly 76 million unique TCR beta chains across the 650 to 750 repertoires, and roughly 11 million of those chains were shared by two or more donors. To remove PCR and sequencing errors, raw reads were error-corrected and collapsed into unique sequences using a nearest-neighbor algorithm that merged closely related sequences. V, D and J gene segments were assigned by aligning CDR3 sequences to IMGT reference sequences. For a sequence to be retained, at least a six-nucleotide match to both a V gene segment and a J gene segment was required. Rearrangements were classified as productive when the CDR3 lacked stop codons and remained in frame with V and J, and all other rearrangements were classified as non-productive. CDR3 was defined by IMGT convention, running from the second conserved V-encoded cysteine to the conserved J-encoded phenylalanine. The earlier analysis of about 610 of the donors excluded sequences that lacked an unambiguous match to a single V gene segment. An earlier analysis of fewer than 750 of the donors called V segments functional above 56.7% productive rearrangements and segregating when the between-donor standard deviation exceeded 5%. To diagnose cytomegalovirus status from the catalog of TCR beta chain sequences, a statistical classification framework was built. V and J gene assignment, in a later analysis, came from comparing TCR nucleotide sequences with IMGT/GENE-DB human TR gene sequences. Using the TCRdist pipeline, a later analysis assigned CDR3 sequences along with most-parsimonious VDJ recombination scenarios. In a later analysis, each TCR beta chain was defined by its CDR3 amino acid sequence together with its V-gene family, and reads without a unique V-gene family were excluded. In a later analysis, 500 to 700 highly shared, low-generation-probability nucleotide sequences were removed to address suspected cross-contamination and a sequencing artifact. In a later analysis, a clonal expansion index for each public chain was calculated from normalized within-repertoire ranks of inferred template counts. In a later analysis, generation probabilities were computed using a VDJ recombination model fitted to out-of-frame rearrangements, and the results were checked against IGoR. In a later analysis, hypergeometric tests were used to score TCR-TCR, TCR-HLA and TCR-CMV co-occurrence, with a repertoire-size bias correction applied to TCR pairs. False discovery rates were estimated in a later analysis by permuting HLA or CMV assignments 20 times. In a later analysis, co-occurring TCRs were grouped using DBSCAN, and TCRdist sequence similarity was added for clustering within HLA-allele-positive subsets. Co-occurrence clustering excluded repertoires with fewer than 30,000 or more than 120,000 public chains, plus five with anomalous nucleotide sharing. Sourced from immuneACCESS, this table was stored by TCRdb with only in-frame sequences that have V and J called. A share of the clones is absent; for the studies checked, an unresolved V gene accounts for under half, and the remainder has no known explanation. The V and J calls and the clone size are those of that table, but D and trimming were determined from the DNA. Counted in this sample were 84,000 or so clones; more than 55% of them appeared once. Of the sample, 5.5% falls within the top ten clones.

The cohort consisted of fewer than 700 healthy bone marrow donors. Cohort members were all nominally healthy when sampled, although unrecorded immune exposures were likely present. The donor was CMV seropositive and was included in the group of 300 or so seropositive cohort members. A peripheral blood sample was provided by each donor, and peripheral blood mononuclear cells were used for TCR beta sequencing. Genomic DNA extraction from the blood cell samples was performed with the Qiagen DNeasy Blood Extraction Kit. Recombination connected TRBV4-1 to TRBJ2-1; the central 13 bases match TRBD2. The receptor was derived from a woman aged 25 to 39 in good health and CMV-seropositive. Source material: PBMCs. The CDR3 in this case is CASKRLAGGFPTEQFF. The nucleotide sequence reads TGCGCCAGCAAAAGACTAGCGGGGGGATTCCCTACTGAGCAGTTCTTC.